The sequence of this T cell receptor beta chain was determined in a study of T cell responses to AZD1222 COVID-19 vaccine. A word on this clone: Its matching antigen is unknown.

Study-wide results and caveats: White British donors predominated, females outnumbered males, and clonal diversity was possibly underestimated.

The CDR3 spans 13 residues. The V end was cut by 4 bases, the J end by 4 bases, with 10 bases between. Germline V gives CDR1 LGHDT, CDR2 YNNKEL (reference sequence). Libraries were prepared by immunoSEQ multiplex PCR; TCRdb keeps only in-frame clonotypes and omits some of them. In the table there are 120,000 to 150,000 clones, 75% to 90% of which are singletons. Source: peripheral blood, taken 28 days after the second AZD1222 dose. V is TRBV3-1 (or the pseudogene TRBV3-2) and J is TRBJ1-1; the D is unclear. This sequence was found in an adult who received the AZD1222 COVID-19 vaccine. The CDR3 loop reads CASSPSGFTEAFF. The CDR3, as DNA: TGTGCCAGCAGCCCATCCGGGTTCACTGAAGCTTTCTTT.